This TCR beta chain stems from a study of blood T cell repertoires in COVID-19. The protocol was immunoSEQ multiplex PCR, while the TCRdb copy is restricted to in-frame clones and leaves out a portion. The data contain 90,000 to 100,000 clones, nearly 90% of them seen just once; the ten biggest clones take up 4% to 5.5%. This receptor was identified in a man in his sixties or seventies with acute or convalescent COVID-19. Sequences were obtained from peripheral blood.

CDR3 sequence: CASSSDRGDGYTF. The CDR3 DNA reads TGTGCCAGCAGCTCGGACAGGGGGGATGGCTACACCTTC. The rearrangement uses TRBV5-6 and TRBJ1-2; 10 bases agree with TRBD1. Germline V CDR1 and CDR2: SGHDT, YYEEEE. The V gene end was trimmed by 3 bases and the J gene end by 6 bases; junction bases not matched to a gene: 2. The CDR3 contains 13 residues.